Below are 18 T cell receptor beta chains sequenced from a single sample in a study of CD4 and CD8 cells across lung adenocarcinoma regions. TCRdb re-called the PCR reads through MiXCR, storing one row per CDR3 protein. The data contain about 19,000 distinct CDR3 sequences, 46% of them seen just once; the ten biggest clones take up roughly a fifth. Source material: CD4+ T cells from the margin of a lung tumor. These TCRs come from a male donor with lung adenocarcinoma. The CD4 and CD8 labels of this study may be unreliable.

The V and J genes are TRBV25-1 and TRBJ2-4, with a weak D call TRBD2 (6 bases). This CDR3 spans 15 amino acids. From germline, CDR1 is MGHDK and CDR2 SYGVNS. The DNA of the CDR3 is TGTGGCGCGGGGCTCCGGGGCCTCCGACAAGCGATCCAGTACTTC. As protein: CGAGLRGLRQAIQYF.

To note about this clonotype: The junction differs from germline at one of its ends, possibly a read error. The chain uses TRBV10-2 and TRBJ2-5; 7 bases map to TRBD1. Germline V lookup: CDR1 WSHSY, CDR2 SAAADI. The CDR3 is 14 residues long. CDR3 DNA: TGCGCCGGCCGCGCAGTAGGGGGCAAAGAGACGCAGTACTTT. This translates into CAGRAVGGKETQYF.

This sequence joins TRBV15 and TRBJ2-1; D is ambiguous. V shed 0 bases and J shed 8 bases, with 17 bases lying between them. Germline loops: CDR1 LNHNV, CDR2 YYDKDF (reference sequence). The CDR3 is made up of 16 amino acids. The CDR3 sequence is CATSRDRPYPVDEQFF. CDR3 nucleotides: TGTGCCACCAGCAGAGACCGCCCCTACCCAGTCGATGAGCAGTTCTTC.

In this sample, this clonotype turned up a few times. The chain has TRBV29-1 and TRBJ2-7; D gene unclear. Germline values: CDR1 SQVTM, CDR2 ANQGSEA. The CDR3 sequence is 12 residues long. Trimming pared 4 bases from V and 7 bases from J, leaving 14 bases between. CDR3 in amino acids: CSVGGEWGEQYF. CDR3 nucleotide sequence: TGCAGCGTTGGAGGAGAGTGGGGAGAGCAGTACTTC.

This clonotype has more than one count but fewer than ten. One end of the junction is discordant with germline, which a read error may explain. The chain employs TRBV7-7 and TRBJ1-1; D unresolved. The CDR3 has 13 residues. Germline CDR1 SSHAT, CDR2 FNYEAQ (reference sequence). The CDR3 nucleotides read TGTGCTAGCAGCTTAGAACCGAACACTGAAGCTTTCTTT. Translated, it gives CASSLEPNTEAFF.

V and J are TRBV3-1 and TRBJ2-2, with D possibly being TRBD2 (6 bases). This CDR3 spans 13 amino acids. Germline values: CDR1 LGHDT, CDR2 YNNKEL (reference sequence). Trimming pared 8 bases from V and 5 bases from J, leaving 12 bases between. CDR3 residues: CASQLSGTGELFF. Written as DNA, the CDR3 is TGTGCCAGCCAGTTGAGCGGGACCGGGGAGCTGTTTTTT.

There are a few counts of this clonotype. The chain uses TRBV6-5 and TRBJ2-3, with 9 bases matching TRBD1. The J call may be in error: the DNA end matches TRBJ2-7 better. Germline V gene lookup returns CDR1 MNHEY and CDR2 SVGAGI. CDR3 length: 14 amino acids. The CDR3 is CASSYSQGAGEQYF. In nucleotides, the CDR3 is TGTGCCAGCAGTTACTCACAGGGGGCGGGCGAGCAGTACTTC.

The chain recombines TRBV9 with TRBJ2-4, with D perhaps matching TRBD1 or TRBD2 (5 bases each). This CDR3 contains 14 residues. Germline V lookup: CDR1 SGDLS, CDR2 YYNGEE. Trimming took off 3 bases at V and 1 base at J, with 8 bases between the two ends. The CDR3 sequence is CASSAGTAKNIQYF. In DNA, the CDR3 is TGTGCCAGCAGCGCCGGGACGGCCAAAAACATTCAGTACTTC.

This clonotype was observed many times. The J gene is TRBJ2-2, the V gene TRBV12-5; no firm D call. Germline V gene lookup returns CDR1 LGHNT and CDR2 FRNRAP. The CDR3 covers 13 residues. V shed 3 bases and J shed 5 bases, with 7 bases lying between them. CDR3 nucleotide sequence: TGTGCTAGTGGTTTAGCCGGAACCGGGGAGCTGTTTTTT. This sequence encodes CASGLAGTGELFF. Looking up the rest from reference TRBV12-5 and TRBJ2-2 gives the full variable domain: DARVTQTPRHKVTEMGQEVTMRCQPILGHNTVFWYRQTMMQGLELLAYFRNRAPLDDSGMPKDRFSAEMPDATLATLKIQPSEPRDSAVYFCASGLAGTGELFFGEGSRLTVL.

This clonotype is judged medium-sized (0.01 to 0.1%). V and J are TRBV6-1 and TRBJ1-2, with a possible D match to TRBD1 (5 bases). Trimming stripped 3 bases from V and 6 bases from J, with 17 bases between. CDR1 is MNHNS and CDR2 is SASEGT in the germline V gene. The CDR3 is 15 amino acids. CDR3 protein: CASSDAGTSSHGYTF. CDR3 in DNA: TGTGCCAGCAGTGATGCCGGGACGAGTTCCCATGGCTACACCTTC.

This chain joins TRBV6-5 and TRBJ2-5; D gene unclear. CDR1 is MNHEY and CDR2 is SVGAGI in the germline V gene. The CDR3 is 15 residues long. Between the trimmed V and J ends, which lost 0 bases and 11 bases, there was a span of 19 bases. CDR3 residues: CASSYSGRDTDTQYF. CDR3 nucleotides: TGTGCCAGCAGTTACTCTGGCCGCGACACAGATACGCAGTACTTC.

By sample fraction, this clonotype is medium-sized (0.01 to 0.1%). The J gene is TRBJ2-1, the V gene TRBV6-4; tentatively, D is TRBD1 (5 bases). The length of the CDR3 is 13 residues. Germline assignment: CDR1 MRHNA and CDR2 SNTAGT. V was trimmed by 8 bases and J by 4 bases, leaving 12 bases between them. The CDR3 nucleotides are TGTGCCAGCTCGCCAGGGTTTTACAATGAGCAGTTCTTC. Protein product: CASSPGFYNEQFF.

As regards this clonotype: The junction shows a germline mismatch at one end, possibly a read error. The chain carries TRBV10-3 and TRBJ2-3, with D perhaps matching TRBD1 or TRBD2 (5 bases each). Germline V gene data show CDR1 as ENHRY and CDR2 as SYGVKD. The CDR3 is made up of 15 amino acids. CDR3 sequence (DNA): TGTGCCCGGGGCCTCCAGTCCGTGAGTACAGAGACGCAGTTTTTT. Its protein is CARGLQSVSTETQFF.

This clonotype was detected a few times. The chain carries TRBV4-1 and TRBJ2-1; 8 positions match TRBD1. The germline V gene has CDR1 MGHRA and CDR2 YSYEKL. This CDR3 comprises 14 residues. Trimming removed 0 bases from V and 9 bases from J; junction bases left unmatched: 4. CDR3 loop: CASSQEAGGSEQFF. The CDR3 DNA sequence: TGCGCCAGCAGCCAAGAGGCAGGGGGCAGTGAGCAGTTCTTC.

This clonotype came up many times. The chain couples TRBV10-1 to TRBJ2-2; unclear D gene. V shed 5 bases and J shed 3 bases, with 10 bases lying between them. Germline lookup yields CDR1 WNHNN and CDR2 SYGVQD (reference sequence). The CDR3 contains 14 residues. This chain's CDR3 is CASSRSRDTGELFF. CDR3 DNA: TGCGCCAGCAGTCGGAGCCGTGACACCGGGGAGCTGTTTTTT.

This clonotype was found many times. CDR3 bases: TGCGCCAGCAGCCAAGAAACAGGGTCTAGCTATGGCTACACCTTC. It specifies CASSQETGSSYGYTF. The V and J genes are TRBV4-1 and TRBJ1-2; D perhaps matches TRBD1 (6 bases). The germline gives CDR1 MGHRA, CDR2 YSYEKL. Trimming shortened V by 0 bases and J by 4 bases, and 12 bases separated the two germline ends. The CDR3 is 15 residues long.

By its share, this clonotype is large (0.1 to 1%). The chain recombines TRBV6-5 with TRBJ2-7, with D possibly being TRBD1 or TRBD2 (5 bases each). V was trimmed by 6 bases and J by 0 bases, leaving 12 bases between them. The CDR3 has 14 amino acids. The germline CDR1 and CDR2 sequences are MNHEY and SVGAGI. CDR3 coding DNA: TGTGCCAGCAGGCCGGGACGGAACTCCTACGAGCAGTACTTC. This translates into CASRPGRNSYEQYF.

This clonotype was observed at least ten times. V and J are TRBV6-1 and TRBJ2-3, with D tentatively TRBD1 (5 bases). The V end was cut by 6 bases, the J end by 2 bases, with 15 bases between. This CDR3 comprises 15 residues. Germline CDR1 is MNHNS and CDR2 is SASEGT. The chain's CDR3 is CASRSRVGTTDTQYF. CDR3 nucleotide sequence: TGTGCCAGCAGGAGCAGGGTTGGCACCACAGATACGCAGTATTTT.